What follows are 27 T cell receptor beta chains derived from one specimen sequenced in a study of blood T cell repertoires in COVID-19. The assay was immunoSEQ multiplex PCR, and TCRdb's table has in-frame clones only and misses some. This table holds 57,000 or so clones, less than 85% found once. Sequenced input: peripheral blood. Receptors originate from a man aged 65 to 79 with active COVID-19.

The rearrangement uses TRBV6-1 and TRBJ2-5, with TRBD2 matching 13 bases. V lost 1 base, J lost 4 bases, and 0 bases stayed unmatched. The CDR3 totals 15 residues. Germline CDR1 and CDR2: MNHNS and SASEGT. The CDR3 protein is CASSEGLAGGETQYF. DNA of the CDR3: TGTGCCAGCAGTGAAGGACTAGCGGGAGGAGAGACCCAGTACTTC.

The CDR3 nucleotides are TGCGCCAGTACTCCGGGACTAGCGGGAGGGCCGTTCGGGGATGAGCAGTTCTTC. Protein: CASTPGLAGGPFGDEQFF. The chain has TRBV5-1 and TRBJ2-1, with 16 bases matching TRBD2. The CDR3 is 18 residues long. CDR1 and CDR2 from the germline V gene are SGHRS and YFSETQ. Trimming removed 8 bases from V and 8 bases from J; junction bases left unmatched: 16.

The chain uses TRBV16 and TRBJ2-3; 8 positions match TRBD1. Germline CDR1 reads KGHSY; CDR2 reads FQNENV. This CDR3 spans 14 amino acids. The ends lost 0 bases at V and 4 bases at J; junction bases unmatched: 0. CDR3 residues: CASSQSTGADTQYF. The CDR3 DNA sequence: TGTGCCAGCAGCCAATCGACAGGGGCAGATACGCAGTATTTT. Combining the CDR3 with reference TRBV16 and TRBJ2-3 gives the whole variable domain GEEVAQTPKHLVRGEGQKAKLYCAPIKGHSYVFWYQQVLKNEFKFLISFQNENVFDETGMPKERFSAKCLPNSPCSLEIQATKLEDSAVYFCASSQSTGADTQYFGPGTRLTVL.

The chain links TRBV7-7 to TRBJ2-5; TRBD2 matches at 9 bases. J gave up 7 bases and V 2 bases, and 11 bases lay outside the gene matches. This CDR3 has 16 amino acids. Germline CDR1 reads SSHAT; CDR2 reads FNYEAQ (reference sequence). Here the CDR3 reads CASSLQASGAGGTQYF. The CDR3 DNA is TGTGCCAGCAGCTTACAGGCTAGCGGGGCAGGAGGGACCCAGTACTTC.

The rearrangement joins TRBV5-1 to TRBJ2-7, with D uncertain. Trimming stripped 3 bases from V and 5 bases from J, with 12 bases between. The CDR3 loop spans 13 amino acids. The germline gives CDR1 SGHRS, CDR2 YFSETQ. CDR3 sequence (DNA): TGCGCCAGCAGCTCGCCTCCCAGGAACGAGCAGTACTTC. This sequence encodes CASSSPPRNEQYF.

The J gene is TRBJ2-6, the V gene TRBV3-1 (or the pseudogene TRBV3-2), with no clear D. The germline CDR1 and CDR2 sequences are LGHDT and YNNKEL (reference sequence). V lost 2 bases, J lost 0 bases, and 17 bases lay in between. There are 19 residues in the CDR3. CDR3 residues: CASSQPQQPPPSGANVLTF. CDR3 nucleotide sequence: TGTGCCAGCAGCCAACCCCAACAACCCCCCCCCTCTGGGGCCAACGTCCTGACTTTC.

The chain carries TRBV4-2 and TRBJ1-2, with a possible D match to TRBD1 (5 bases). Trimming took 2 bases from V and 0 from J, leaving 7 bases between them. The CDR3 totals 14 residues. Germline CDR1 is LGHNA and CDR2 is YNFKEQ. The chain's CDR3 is CASSQQGSNYGYTF. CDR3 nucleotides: TGTGCCAGCAGCCAACAGGGTTCTAACTATGGCTACACCTTC.

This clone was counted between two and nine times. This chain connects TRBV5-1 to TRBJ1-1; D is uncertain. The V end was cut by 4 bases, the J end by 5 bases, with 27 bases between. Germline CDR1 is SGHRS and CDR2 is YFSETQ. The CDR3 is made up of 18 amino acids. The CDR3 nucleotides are TGCGCCAGCAGCCCAGGACTAGGCTTAGGAGCCCGTAGTACTGAAGCTTTCTTT. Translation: CASSPGLGLGARSTEAFF.

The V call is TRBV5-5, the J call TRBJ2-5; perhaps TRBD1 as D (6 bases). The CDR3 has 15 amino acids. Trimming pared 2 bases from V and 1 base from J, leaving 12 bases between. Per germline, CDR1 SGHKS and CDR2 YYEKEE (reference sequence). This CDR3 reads CASSFGGTPQETQYF. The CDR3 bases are TGTGCCAGCAGCTTTGGTGGGACACCCCAAGAGACCCAGTACTTC.

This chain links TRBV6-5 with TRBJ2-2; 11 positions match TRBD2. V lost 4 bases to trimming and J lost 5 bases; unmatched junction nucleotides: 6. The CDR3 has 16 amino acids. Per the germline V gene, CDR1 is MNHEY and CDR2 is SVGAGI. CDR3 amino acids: CASSLTSGSDTGELFF. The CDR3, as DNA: TGTGCCAGCAGTTTAACTAGCGGGAGCGATACCGGGGAGCTGTTTTTT.

CDR3 region: CASSSTAVPGQGAYEQYF. The DNA for the CDR3 is TGCGCCAGCAGCTCCACCGCCGTCCCGGGACAGGGGGCTTACGAGCAGTACTTC. The gene calls are TRBV5-1 and TRBJ2-7, with 12 bases fitting TRBD1. V shed 3 bases and J 4 bases; nucleotides not matched to a gene: 14. The CDR3 is 18 residues long. Germline V gene lookup returns CDR1 SGHRS and CDR2 YFSETQ.

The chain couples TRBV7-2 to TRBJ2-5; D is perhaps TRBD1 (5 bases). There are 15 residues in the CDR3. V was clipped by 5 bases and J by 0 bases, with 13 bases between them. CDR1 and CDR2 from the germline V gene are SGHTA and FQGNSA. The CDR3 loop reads CASSPFIGDQETQYF. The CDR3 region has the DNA TGTGCCAGCAGCCCCTTCATAGGGGACCAAGAGACCCAGTACTTC.

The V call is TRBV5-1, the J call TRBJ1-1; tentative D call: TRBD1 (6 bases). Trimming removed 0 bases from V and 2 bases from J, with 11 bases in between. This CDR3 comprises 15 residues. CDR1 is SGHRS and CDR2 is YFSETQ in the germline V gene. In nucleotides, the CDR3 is TGCGCCAGCAGCTTGGGGGGGCGCCGAAACACTGAAGCTTTCTTT. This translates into CASSLGGRRNTEAFF.

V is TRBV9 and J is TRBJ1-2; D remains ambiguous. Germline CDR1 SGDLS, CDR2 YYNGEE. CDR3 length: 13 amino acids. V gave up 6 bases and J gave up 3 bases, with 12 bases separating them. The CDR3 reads CASTATTDYGYTF. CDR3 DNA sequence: TGTGCCAGCACCGCCACCACGGACTATGGCTACACCTTC.

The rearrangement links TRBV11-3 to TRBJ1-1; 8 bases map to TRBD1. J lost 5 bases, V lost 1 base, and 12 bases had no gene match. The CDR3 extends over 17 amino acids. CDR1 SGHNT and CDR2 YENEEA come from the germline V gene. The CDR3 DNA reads TGTGCCAGCAGCTTAGGGCCAGGGGGCCAGGGTTGTACTGAAGCTTTCTTT. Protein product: CASSLGPGGQGCTEAFF.

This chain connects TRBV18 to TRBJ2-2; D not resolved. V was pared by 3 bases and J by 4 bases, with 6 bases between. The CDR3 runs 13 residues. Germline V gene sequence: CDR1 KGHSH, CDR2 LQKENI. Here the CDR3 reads CASSPRSTGELFF. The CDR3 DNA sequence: TGTGCCAGCTCACCTAGATCCACCGGGGAGCTGTTTTTT.

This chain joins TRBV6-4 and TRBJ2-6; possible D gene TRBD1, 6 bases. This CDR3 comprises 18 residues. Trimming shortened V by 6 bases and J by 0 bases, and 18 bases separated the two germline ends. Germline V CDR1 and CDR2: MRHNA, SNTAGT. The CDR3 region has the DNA TGTGCCAGCAGCCCAATGGGCCCCAGGGGCTCTGGGGCCAACGTCCTGACTTTC. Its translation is CASSPMGPRGSGANVLTF.

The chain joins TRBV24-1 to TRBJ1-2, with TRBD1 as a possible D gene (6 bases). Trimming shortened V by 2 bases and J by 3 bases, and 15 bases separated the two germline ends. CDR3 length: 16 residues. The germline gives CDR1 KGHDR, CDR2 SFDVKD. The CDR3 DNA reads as TGTGCCACCAGTGATTCAAGGGTCGGGACACACTATGGCTACACCTTC. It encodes CATSDSRVGTHYGYTF.

CDR3 region: CASRSPYGQYF. The CDR3 DNA reads as TGTGCCAGCAGATCACCCTACGGGCAGTATTTT. The genes are TRBV6-5 and TRBJ2-3; D remains ambiguous. The CDR3 runs 11 residues. V was pared by 6 bases and J by 11 bases, with 12 bases between. Germline V lookup: CDR1 MNHEY, CDR2 SVGAGI.

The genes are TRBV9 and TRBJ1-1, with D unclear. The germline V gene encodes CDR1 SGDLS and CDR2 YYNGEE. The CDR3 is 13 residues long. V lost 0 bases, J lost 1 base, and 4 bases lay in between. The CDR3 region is CASSVARNTEAFF. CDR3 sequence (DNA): TGTGCCAGCAGCGTAGCCCGGAACACTGAAGCTTTCTTT.

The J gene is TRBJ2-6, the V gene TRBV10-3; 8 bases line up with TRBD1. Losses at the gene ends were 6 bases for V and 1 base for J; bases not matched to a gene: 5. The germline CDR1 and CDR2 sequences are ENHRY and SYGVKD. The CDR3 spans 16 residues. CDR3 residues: CAISPTGESGANVLTF. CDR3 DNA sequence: TGTGCCATCAGCCCGACAGGGGAATCTGGGGCCAACGTCCTGACTTTC.

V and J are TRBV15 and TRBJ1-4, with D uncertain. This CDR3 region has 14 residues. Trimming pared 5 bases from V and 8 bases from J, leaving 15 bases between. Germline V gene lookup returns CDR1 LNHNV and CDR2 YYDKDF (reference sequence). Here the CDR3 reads CATSRRVSGEKLFF. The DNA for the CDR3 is TGTGCCACCAGCCGCCGGGTTAGTGGGGAAAAACTGTTTTTT.

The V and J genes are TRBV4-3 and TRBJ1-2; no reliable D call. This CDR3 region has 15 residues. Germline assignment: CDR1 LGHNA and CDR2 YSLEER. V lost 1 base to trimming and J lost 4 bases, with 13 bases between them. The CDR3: CASSQGDSGSYGYTF. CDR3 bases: TGCGCCAGCAGCCAAGGCGATTCAGGTAGCTATGGCTACACCTTC.

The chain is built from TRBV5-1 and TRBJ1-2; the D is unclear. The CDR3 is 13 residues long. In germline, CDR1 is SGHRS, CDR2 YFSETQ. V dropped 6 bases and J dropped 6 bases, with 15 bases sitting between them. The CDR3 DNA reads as TGCGCCAGCAATAATGAGGGAAGCGATGGCTACACCTTC. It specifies CASNNEGSDGYTF.

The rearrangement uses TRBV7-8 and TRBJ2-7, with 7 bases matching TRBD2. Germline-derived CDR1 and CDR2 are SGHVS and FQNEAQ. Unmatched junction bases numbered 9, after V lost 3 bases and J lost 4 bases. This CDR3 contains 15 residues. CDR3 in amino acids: CASSLGAGTAYEQYF. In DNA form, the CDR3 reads TGTGCCAGCAGCTTGGGAGCGGGAACGGCGTACGAGCAGTACTTC.

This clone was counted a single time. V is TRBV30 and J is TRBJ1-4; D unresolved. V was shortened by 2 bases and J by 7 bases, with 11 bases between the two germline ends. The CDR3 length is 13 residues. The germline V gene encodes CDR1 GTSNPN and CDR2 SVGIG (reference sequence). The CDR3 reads CAWSHPAGEKLFF. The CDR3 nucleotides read TGTGCCTGGAGTCACCCCGCGGGTGAAAAACTGTTTTTT.

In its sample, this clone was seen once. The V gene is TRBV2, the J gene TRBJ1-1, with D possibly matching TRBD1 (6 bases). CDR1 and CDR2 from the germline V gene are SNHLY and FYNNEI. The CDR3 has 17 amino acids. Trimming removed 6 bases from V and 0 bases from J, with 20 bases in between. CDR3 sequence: CASRLQGAPGLNTEAFF. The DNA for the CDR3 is TGTGCCAGCAGGCTACAGGGAGCCCCGGGGCTGAACACTGAAGCTTTCTTT.